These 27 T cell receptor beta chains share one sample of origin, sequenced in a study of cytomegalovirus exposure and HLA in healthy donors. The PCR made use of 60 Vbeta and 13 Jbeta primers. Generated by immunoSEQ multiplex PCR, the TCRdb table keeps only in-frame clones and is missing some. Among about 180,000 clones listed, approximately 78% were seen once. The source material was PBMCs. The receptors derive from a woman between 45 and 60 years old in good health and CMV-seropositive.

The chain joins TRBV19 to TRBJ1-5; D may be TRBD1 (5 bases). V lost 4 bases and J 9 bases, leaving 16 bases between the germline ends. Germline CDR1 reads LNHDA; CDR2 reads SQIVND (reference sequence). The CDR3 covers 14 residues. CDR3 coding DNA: TGTGCCAGTAGTACACCGACAGACCAGGGGCCCCAGCATTTT. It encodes CASSTPTDQGPQHF.

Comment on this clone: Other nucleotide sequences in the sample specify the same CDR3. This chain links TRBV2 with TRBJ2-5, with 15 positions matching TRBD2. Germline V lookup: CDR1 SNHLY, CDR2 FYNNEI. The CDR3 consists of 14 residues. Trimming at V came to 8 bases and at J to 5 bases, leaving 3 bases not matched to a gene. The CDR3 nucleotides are TGTGCCAGCCGGACTAGCGGGGGGGAGGAGACCCAGTACTTC. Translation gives CASRTSGGEETQYF.

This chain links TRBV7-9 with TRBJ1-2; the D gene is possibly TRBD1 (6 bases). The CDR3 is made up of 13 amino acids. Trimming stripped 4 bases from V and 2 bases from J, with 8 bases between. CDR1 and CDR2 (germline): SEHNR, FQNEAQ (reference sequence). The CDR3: CASSSGQNYGYTF. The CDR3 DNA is TGTGCCAGCAGCTCCGGACAGAACTATGGCTACACCTTC.

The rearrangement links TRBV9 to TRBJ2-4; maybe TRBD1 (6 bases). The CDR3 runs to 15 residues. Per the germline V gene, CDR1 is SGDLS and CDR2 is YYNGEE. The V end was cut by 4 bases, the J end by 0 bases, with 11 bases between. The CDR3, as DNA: TGTGCCAGCAGCCCCGACAGGTTAGCCAAAAACATTCAGTACTTC. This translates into CASSPDRLAKNIQYF.

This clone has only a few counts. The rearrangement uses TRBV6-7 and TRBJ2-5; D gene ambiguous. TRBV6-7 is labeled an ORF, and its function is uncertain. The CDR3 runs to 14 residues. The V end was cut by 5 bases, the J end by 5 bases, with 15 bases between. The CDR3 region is CASSKREKEETQYF. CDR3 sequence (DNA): TGTGCCAGCAGTAAAAGAGAGAAGGAGGAGACCCAGTACTTC.

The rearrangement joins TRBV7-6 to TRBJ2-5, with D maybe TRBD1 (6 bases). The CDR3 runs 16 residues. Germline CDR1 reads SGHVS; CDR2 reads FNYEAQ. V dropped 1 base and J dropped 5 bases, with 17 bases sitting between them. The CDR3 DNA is TGTGCCAGCAGCTTAGAAGCAGGGGCTCTGGGGGAGACCCAGTACTTC. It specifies CASSLEAGALGETQYF.

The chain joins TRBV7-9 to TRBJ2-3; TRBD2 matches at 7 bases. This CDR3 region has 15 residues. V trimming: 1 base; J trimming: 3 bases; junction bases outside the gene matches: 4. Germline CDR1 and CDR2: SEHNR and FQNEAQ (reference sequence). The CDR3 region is CASSLGAGVTDTQYF. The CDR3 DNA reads TGTGCCAGCAGCTTAGGGGCGGGGGTGACAGATACGCAGTATTTT.

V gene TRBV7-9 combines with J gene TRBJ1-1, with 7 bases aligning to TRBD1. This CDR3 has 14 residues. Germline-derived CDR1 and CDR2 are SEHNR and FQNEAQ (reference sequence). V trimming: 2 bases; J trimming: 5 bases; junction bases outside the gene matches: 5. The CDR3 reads CASSLQGEGTEAFF. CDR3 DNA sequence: TGTGCCAGCAGCTTACAGGGGGAAGGTACTGAAGCTTTCTTT. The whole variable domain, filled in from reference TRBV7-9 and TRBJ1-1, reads DTGVSQNPRHKITKRGQNVTFRCDPISEHNRLYWYRQTLGQGPEFLTYFQNEAQLEKSRLLSDRFSAERPKGSFSTLEIQRTEQGDSAMYLCASSLQGEGTEAFFGQGTRLTVV.

The CDR3 protein is CSARGAEQYF. The CDR3 region has the DNA TGCAGTGCACGGGGAGCTGAGCAGTACTTC. The V gene is TRBV20-1, the J gene TRBJ2-7; a weak D match, TRBD2 (5 bases). Germline CDR1 is DFQATT and CDR2 is SNEGSKA (reference sequence). V lost 6 bases and J lost 7, with 10 bases in between. The CDR3 runs 10 residues.

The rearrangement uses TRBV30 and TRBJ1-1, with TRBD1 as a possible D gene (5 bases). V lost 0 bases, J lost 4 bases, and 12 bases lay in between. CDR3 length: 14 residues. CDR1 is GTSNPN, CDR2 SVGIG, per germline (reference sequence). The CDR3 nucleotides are TGTGCCTGGAGTGTAGGGGCTGTCGGCACTGAAGCTTTCTTT. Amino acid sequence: CAWSVGAVGTEAFF. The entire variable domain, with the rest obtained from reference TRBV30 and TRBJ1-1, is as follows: SQTIHQWPATLVQPVGSPLSLECTVEGTSNPNLYWYRQAAGRGLQLLFYSVGIGQISSEVPQNLSASRPQDRQFILSSKKLLLSDSGFYLCAWSVGAVGTEAFFGQGTRLTVV.

This CDR3 reads CASSIRGWPQHF. CDR3 DNA sequence: TGTGCCAGTAGCATCAGGGGGTGGCCCCAGCATTTT. The chain employs TRBV19 and TRBJ1-5; 7 bases map to TRBD1. The CDR3 length is 12 residues. The germline V gene encodes CDR1 LNHDA and CDR2 SQIVND (reference sequence). V was clipped by 6 bases and J by 9 bases; unmatched bases: 5.

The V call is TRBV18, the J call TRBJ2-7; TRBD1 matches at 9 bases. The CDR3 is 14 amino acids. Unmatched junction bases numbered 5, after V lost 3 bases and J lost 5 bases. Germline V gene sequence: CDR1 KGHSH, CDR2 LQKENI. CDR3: CASSPGQGYNEQYF. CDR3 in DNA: TGTGCCAGCTCACCGGGACAGGGCTACAACGAGCAGTACTTC.

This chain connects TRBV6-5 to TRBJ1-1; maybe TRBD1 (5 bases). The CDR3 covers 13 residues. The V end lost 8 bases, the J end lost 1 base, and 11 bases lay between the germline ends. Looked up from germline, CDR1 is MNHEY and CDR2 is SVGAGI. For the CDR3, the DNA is TGTGCCAGCGCGAACAGGCGGAACACTGAAGCTTTCTTT. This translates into CASANRRNTEAFF.

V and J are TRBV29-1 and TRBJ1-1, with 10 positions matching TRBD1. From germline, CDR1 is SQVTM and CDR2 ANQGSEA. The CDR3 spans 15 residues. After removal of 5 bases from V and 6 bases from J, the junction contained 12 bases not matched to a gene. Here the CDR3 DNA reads TGCAGCGTTAGAGGGCCGGGACAGGGGCTTTCTGAAGCTTTCTTT. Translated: CSVRGPGQGLSEAFF.

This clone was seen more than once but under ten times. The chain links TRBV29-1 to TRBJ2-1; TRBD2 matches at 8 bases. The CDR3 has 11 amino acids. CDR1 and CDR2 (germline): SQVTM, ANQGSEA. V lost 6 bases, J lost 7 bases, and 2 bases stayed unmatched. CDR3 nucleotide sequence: TGCAGCGTCGGGGGGGGTAATGAGCAGTTCTTC. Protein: CSVGGGNEQFF.

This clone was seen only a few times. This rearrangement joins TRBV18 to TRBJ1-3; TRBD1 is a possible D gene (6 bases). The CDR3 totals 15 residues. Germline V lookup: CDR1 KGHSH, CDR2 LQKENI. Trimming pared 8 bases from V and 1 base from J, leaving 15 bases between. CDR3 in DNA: TGTGCCAGCGCAAGGGACAATCATTCTGGAAACACCATATATTTT. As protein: CASARDNHSGNTIYF.

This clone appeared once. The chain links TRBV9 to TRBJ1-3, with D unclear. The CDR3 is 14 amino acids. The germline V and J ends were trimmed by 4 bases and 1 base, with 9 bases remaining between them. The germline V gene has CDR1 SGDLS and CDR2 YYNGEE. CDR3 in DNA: TGTGCCAGCAGCCGTACAGCATCTGGAAACACCATATATTTT. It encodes CASSRTASGNTIYF. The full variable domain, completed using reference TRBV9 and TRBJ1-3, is DSGVTQTPKHLITATGQRVTLRCSPRSGDLSVYWYQQSLDQGLQFLIQYYNGEERAKGNILERFSAQQFPDLHSELNLSSLELGDSALYFCASSRTASGNTIYFGEGSWLTVV.

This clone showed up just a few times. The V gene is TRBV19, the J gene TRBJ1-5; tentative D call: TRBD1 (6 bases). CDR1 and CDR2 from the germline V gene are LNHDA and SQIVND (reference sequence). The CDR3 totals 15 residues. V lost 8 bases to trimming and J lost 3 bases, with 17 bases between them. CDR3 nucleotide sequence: TGTGCCAGTTGGTCCCAACAGGGTTCCAATCAGCCCCAGCATTTT. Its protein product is CASWSQQGSNQPQHF.

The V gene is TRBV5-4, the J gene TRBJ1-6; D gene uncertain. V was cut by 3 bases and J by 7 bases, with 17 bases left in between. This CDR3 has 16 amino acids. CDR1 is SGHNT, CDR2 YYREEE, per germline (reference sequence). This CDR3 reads CASSSHGRSQNSPLHF. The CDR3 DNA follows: TGTGCCAGCAGCTCCCACGGGAGGTCTCAGAATTCACCCCTCCACTTT.

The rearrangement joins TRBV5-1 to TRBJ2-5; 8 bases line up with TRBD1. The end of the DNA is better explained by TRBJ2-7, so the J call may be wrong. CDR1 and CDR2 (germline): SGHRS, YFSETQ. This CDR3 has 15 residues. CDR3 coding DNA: TGCGCCAGCAGACTCGGACAGGGATTCTCCTACGAGCAGTACTTC. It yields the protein CASRLGQGFSYEQYF.

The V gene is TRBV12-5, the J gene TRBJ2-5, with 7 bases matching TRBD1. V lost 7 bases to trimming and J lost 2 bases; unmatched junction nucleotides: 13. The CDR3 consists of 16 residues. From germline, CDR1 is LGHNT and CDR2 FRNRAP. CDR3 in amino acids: CASAKTGTEKQETQYF. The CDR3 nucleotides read TGTGCTAGTGCCAAAACGGGGACAGAAAAACAAGAGACCCAGTACTTC.

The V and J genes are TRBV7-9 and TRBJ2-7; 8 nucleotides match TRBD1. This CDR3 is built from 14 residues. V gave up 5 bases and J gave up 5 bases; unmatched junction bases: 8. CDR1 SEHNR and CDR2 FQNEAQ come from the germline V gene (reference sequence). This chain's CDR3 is CASSQDRVRHEQYF. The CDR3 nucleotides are TGTGCCAGCAGCCAGGACAGGGTAAGGCACGAGCAGTACTTC. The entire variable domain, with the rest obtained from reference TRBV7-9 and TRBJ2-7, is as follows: DTGVSQNPRHKITKRGQNVTFRCDPISEHNRLYWYRQTLGQGPEFLTYFQNEAQLEKSRLLSDRFSAERPKGSFSTLEIQRTEQGDSAMYLCASSQDRVRHEQYFGPGTRLTVT.

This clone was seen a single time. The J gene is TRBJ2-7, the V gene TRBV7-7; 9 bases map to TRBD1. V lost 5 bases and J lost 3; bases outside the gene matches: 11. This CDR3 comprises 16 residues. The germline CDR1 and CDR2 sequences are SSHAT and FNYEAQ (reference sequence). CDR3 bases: TGTGCCAGCAGCCCGAGGACAGGGGCTAGACTCTACGAGCAGTACTTC. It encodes CASSPRTGARLYEQYF.

In nucleotides, the CDR3 is TGCGCCAGCAGCCCCATTTTTCGGACAGGGGGAGAAAACATTCAGTACTTC. This codes for CASSPIFRTGGENIQYF. The chain has TRBV4-1 and TRBJ2-4; 10 positions match TRBD1. Germline lookup yields CDR1 MGHRA and CDR2 YSYEKL. This CDR3 has 17 residues. The ends lost 4 bases at V and 5 bases at J; junction bases unmatched: 11.

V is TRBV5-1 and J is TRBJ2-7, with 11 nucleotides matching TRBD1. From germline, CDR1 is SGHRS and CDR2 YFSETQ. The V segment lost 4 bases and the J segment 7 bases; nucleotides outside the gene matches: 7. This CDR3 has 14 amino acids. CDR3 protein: CASSRGQGVEEQYF. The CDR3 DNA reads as TGCGCCAGCAGCAGGGGACAGGGGGTCGAGGAGCAGTACTTC.

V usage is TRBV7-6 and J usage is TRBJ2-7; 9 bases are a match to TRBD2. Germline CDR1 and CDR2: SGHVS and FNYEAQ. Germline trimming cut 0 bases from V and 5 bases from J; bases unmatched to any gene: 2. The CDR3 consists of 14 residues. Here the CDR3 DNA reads TGTGCCAGCAGCTTAGCTAGCGGGGGTAACGAGCAGTACTTC. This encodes CASSLASGGNEQYF.

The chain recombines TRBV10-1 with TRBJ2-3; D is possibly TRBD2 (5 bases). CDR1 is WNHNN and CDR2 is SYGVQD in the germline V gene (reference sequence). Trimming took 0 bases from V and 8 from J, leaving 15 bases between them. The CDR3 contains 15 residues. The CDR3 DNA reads TGCGCCAGCAGTGAGTCGATCGCGGGTGTGGGTACGCAGTATTTT. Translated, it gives CASSESIAGVGTQYF.